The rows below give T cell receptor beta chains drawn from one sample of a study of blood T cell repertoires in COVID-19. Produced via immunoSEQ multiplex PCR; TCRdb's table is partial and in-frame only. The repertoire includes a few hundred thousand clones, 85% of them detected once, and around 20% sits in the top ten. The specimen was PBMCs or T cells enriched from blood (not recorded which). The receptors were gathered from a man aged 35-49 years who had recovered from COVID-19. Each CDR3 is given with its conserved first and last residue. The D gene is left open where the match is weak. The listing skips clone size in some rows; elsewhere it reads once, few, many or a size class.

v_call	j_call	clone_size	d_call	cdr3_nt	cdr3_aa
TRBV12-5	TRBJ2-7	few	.	TGTGCTAGTGGTGCCAGGAACGAGCAGTACTTC	CASGARNEQYF
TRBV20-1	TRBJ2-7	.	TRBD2	TGCAGTGCTAGTGTAGCGGGAAAAGACGAGCAGTACTTC	CSASVAGKDEQYF
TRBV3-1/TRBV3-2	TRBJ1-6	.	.	TGTGCCAGCAGCCAAGCCCAACAGGGAAGTACACCCCTCCACTTT	CASSQAQQGSTPLHF
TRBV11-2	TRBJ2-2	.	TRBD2	TGTGCCAGCAGCTCCCGCCTTCGGCTAGCGGGAAACACCGGGGAGCTGTTTTTT	CASSSRLRLAGNTGELFF
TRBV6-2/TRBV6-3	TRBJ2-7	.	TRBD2	TGTGCCAGCAGTAAAACTAGCGGGAGCCCCTACGAGCAGTACTTC	CASSKTSGSPYEQYF
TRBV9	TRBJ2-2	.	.	TGTGCCAGCAGCGTAGCTCAGACCAGCGCTACGAACACCGGGGAGCTGTTTTTT	CASSVAQTSATNTGELFF
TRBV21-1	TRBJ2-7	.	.	TGTGCCAGCAGAGGGGACAGTATCTACGAGCAGTACTTC	CASRGDSIYEQYF
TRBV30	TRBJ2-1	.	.	TGTGCCTGGAGTACTATTAAGGGAGTAAATGAGCAGTTCTTC	CAWSTIKGVNEQFF
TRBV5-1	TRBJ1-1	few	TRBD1	TGCGCCAGCAGCCCGTGGACAGGGACTGAAGCTTTCTTT	CASSPWTGTEAFF
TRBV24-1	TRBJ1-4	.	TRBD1	TGTGCCACCAGTGAGGGTACGACAGGGAACGGTGAAAAACTGTTTTTT	CATSEGTTGNGEKLFF
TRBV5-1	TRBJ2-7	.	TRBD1	TGCGCCAGCAGCTCCGGGACAGGAAGCTACGAGCAGTACTTC	CASSSGTGSYEQYF
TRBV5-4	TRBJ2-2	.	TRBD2	TGTGCCAGCAGCTCCCGACTAGCGGGAGGGGCGGGGGAGCTGTTTTTT	CASSSRLAGGAGELFF
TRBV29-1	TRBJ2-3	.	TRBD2	TGCAGCGTTTCGGGACTAGCGGGACTACGCACAGATACGCAGTATTTT	CSVSGLAGLRTDTQYF
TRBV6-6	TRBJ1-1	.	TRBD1	TGTGCCAGCACCCCGACAGGGACCCTTGTTGAAGCTTTCTTT	CASTPTGTLVEAFF
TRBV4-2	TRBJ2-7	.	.	TGTGCCAGCAGTCCAGCAGAGGCCTCCTACGAGCAGTACTTC	CASSPAEASYEQYF
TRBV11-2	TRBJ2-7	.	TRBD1	TGTGCCAGCAGCGTACGACAGGGGGGCTACGAGCAGTACTTC	CASSVRQGGYEQYF
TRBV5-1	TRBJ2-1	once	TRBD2	TGCGCCAGCAGAACTAGCGGGAGGGGCAATGAGCAGTTCTTC	CASRTSGRGNEQFF
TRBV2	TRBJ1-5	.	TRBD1	TGTGCCAGCATGAGACAGGGGCTTAGTCAGCCCCAGCATTTT	CASMRQGLSQPQHF
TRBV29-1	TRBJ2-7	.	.	TGCAGCGTTGAGGGCAGTTCCTACGAGCAGTACTTC	CSVEGSSYEQYF
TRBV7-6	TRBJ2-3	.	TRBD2	TGTGCCAGCAGCCCCCGGACTAGCGGCACAGATACGCAGTATTTT	CASSPRTSGTDTQYF
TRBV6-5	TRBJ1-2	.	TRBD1	TGTGCCAGCAGTCAATCGGACAGGCTAATCTATGGCTACACCTTC	CASSQSDRLIYGYTF
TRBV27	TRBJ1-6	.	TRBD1	TGTGCCAGCAGTACAGGGGGCGCCTCCTATAATTCACCCCTCCACTTT	CASSTGGASYNSPLHF
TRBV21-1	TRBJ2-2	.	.	TGTGCCAGCAGCATAATCAGACGAACATGGGGCCGCGCCGGGGAGCTGTTTTTT	CASSIIRRTWGRAGELFF
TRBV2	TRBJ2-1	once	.	TGTGCCAGCAGTGAACGGCGGGGCGACAATGAGCAGTTCTTC	CASSERRGDNEQFF
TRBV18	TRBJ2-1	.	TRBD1	TGTGCCAGCTCACCACCGGGGGGGACAGGGTACTACAATGAGCAGTTCTTC	CASSPPGGTGYYNEQFF
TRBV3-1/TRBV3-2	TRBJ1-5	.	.	TGTGCCAGCAGCCCGTTAGATAGCAATCAGCCCCAGCATTTT	CASSPLDSNQPQHF
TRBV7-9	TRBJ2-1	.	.	TGTGCCAGCAGGCCGAGCGTCTCCTACAATGAGCAGTTCTTC	CASRPSVSYNEQFF
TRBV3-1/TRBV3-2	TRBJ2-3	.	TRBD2	TGTGCCAGCAGTCTCACTAGCGGGAGCCCTGATACGCAGTATTTT	CASSLTSGSPDTQYF
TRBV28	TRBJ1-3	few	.	TGTGCCAGCAGTTTACTCACAATCCGCTCTGGAAACACCATATATTTT	CASSLLTIRSGNTIYF
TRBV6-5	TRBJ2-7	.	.	TGTGCCAGCAGTTACTCGGAGACCGAGCAGTACTTC	CASSYSETEQYF
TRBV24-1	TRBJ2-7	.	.	TGTGCCACCAGTGATTTGACAGGTTTCCCCTACGAGCAGTACTTC	CATSDLTGFPYEQYF
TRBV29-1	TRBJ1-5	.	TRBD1	TGCAGCGGAGCTACAGGGGTCGATCAGCCCCAGCATTTT	CSGATGVDQPQHF
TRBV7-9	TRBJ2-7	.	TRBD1	TGTGCCAGCAGCTTAATACCAGGGGGCCGCGAGCAGTACTTC	CASSLIPGGREQYF
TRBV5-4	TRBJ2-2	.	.	TGTGCCAGCAGCTTGTACGGGACCGGGGAGCTGTTTTTT	CASSLYGTGELFF
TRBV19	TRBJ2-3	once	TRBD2	TGTGCCAGTAGTGCTAGCGGGACTCGGGGGAATACGCAGTATTTT	CASSASGTRGNTQYF
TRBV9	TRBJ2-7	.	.	TGTGCCAGCAGCGTCGGACGGACTGGCTACGAGCAGTACTTC	CASSVGRTGYEQYF
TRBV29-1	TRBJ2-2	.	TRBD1	TGCAGCGTTACGGACAGGGGGAATTTCATGGGGCCCGGGGAGCTGTTTTTT	CSVTDRGNFMGPGELFF
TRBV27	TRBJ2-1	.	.	TGTGCCAGCAGTTTAAACAGTTACAATGAGCAGTTCTTC	CASSLNSYNEQFF
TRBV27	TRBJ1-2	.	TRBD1	TGTGCCACTCGGGGGGGACAGGGGTCTTTTACGCGGGGCTACACCTTC	CATRGGQGSFTRGYTF
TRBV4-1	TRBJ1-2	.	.	TGCGCCAGCAGCCAAGATGCGGCCGAAACTCACTATGGCTACACCTTC	CASSQDAAETHYGYTF
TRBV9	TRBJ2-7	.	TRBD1	TGTGCCAGCAGCGTAGGGACAGGGTACACTTCCTACGAGCAGTACTTC	CASSVGTGYTSYEQYF
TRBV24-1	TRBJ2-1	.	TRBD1	TGTGCCACCAGTGACCGCACGACAGGGGGCGCGGGGGGTGAGCAGTTCTTC	CATSDRTTGGAGGEQFF
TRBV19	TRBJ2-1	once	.	TGTGCCAGTAGTACGCGACAGGGGGGAATAGCGGGGAATCCTCACAATGAGCAGTTCTTC	CASSTRQGGIAGNPHNEQFF
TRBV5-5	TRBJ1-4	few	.	TGTGCCAGCAGCTTTTCGAACGCCAGGGATGAAAAACTGTTTTTT	CASSFSNARDEKLFF
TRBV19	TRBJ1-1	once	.	TGTGCCAGTAGCGAAGGAGCCCGAGCTGAAGCTTTCTTT	CASSEGARAEAFF
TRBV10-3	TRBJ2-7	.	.	TGTGCCATCTGGACTGACACAGGGCCTAGCGAGCAGTACTTC	CAIWTDTGPSEQYF
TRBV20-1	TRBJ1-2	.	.	TGCAGTGGGTACTCAAGTTATGGCTACACCTTC	CSGYSSYGYTF
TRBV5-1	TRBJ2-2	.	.	TGCGCCAGCAGCTCAATCACGAACACCGGGGAGCTGTTTTTT	CASSSITNTGELFF